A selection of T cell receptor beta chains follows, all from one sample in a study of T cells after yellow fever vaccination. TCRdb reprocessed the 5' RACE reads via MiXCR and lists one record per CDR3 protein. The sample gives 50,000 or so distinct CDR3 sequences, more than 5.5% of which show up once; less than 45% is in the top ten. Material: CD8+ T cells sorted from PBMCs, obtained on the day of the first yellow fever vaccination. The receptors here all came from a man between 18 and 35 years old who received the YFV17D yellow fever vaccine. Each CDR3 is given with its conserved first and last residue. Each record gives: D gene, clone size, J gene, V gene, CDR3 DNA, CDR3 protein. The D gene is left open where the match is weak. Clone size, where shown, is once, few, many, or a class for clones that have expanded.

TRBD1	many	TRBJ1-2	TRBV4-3	TGCGCCAGCAGCCAAGGACAGGGGGCTGGTCCCTATGGCTACACCTTC	CASSQGQGAGPYGYTF
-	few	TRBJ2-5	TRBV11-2	TGTGCCAGCAGCTTAGCCCCTGGGGGGCAAGAGACCCAGTACTTC	CASSLAPGGQETQYF
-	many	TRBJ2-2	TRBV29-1	TGCAGCGCTTATCCAGGGAAAACCGGGGAGCTGTTTTTT	CSAYPGKTGELFF
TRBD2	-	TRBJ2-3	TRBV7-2	TGTGCCAGCACCAGGGAGGGCCCGGCAGATACGCAGTATTTT	CASTREGPADTQYF
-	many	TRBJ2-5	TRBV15	TGTGCCACCAGCAGAGATAGGTCCTGGGGAGAGACCCAGTACTTC	CATSRDRSWGETQYF
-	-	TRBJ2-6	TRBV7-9	TGTGCCAGCAGCTTACCCAACGGCTCTGGGGCCAACGTCCTGACTTTC	CASSLPNGSGANVLTF
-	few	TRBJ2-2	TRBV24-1	TGTGCCACCAGTGACCGGACACCCATGGCGGCCGGGGAGCTGTTTTTT	CATSDRTPMAAGELFF
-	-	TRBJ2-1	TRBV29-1	TGCAGCGTTGAAGGTAACTACAATGAGCAGTTCTTC	CSVEGNYNEQFF
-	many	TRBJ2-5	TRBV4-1	TGCGCCAGCACCGCGCAGCGCCGAGGAGAAGAGACCCAGTACTTC	CASTAQRRGEETQYF
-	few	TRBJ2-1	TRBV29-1	TGCAGCGCTTGCCAAGAGAACCGGGCCAACAATGAGCAGTTCTTC	CSACQENRANNEQFF
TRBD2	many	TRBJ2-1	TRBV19	TGTGCCAGTAGTATGGGGGGGTACAATGAGCAGTTCTTC	CASSMGGYNEQFF
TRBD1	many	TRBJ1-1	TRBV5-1	TGCGCCAGCAGCGACGACAGGGGTGGGGGCACTGAAGCTTTCTTT	CASSDDRGGGTEAFF
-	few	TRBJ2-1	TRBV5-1	TGCGCCAGCAGCTTGGACGGGGCCACCTCCTACAATGAGCAGTTCTTC	CASSLDGATSYNEQFF
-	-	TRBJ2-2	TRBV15	TGTGCCACCAGCAGAGATGCGGGGACTTACTTGAACACCGGGGAGCTGTTTTTT	CATSRDAGTYLNTGELFF
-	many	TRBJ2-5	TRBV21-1	TGTGCCCGACGGGGACAAGAAGAGACCCAGTACTTC	CARRGQEETQYF
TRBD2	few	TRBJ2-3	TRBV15	TGTGCCGTCCAAGCGGGGGAGGCAGATACGCAGTATTTT	CAVQAGEADTQYF
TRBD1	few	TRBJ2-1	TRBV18	TGTGCCAGCTCACCGGGACAGGGGTTCAATGAGCAGTTCTTC	CASSPGQGFNEQFF
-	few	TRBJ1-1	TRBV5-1	TGCGCCAGCAGCTACCGACGGGACACTGAAGCTTTCTTT	CASSYRRDTEAFF
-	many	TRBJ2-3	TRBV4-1	TGCGCCAGCAGCCAATGGTTTGGTCGACGATGGGAGTATTTT	CASSQWFGRRWEYF
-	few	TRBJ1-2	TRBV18	TGTGCCAGCTCACCTCCTGGGGGGTTTGGCTACACCTTC	CASSPPGGFGYTF
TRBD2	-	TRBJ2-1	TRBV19	TGTGCGGTAGCGGGGGGTACCCTGGATGAGCAGTTCTTC	CAVAGGTLDEQFF
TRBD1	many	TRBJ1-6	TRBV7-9	TGTGCCAGCAGACCCTGGACAGGGGCTTCACCCCTCCACTTT	CASRPWTGASPLHF
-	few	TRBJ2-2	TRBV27	TGTGCCAGCAGTTCCCAGGACATTTATGAGGCGAACACCGGGGAGCTGTTTTTT	CASSSQDIYEANTGELFF
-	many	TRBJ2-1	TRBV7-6	TGTGCCAGCAGCTTAGAACCCTCCCTTGGCAATGAGCAGTTCTTC	CASSLEPSLGNEQFF
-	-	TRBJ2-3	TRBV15	TGTGCCACCGGATTGGTTCCAGATACGCAGTATTTT	CATGLVPDTQYF
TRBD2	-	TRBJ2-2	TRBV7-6	TGTGCCAGCAGCTTTCCCGGGGGGGCAACCGGGGAGCTGTTTTTT	CASSFPGGATGELFF
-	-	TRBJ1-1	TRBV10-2	TGCGCCAGCAGCCCGACTGGGGAAGACTCTTTCTTT	CASSPTGEDSFF
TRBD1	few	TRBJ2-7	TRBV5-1	TGCGCCAGCAGATTTGAGGACAGGTCTCCCGAGCAGTACTTC	CASRFEDRSPEQYF
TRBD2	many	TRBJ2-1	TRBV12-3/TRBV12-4	TGTGCCAGCAGTCGGGGGGGCCGGCTAAATGAGCAGTTCTTC	CASSRGGRLNEQFF
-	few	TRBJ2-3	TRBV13	TGTGCCAGCAGCCCCGGACTGGACCATCGCACAGATACGCAGTATTTT	CASSPGLDHRTDTQYF
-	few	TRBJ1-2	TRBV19	TGTGCTAGTCTTCCGGGACTCCTCGGCGGCTACACCTTC	CASLPGLLGGYTF
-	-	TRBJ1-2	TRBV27	TGTGCCAGCAGTGCCGGGACCCCCAATAACTATGGCTACACCTTC	CASSAGTPNNYGYTF
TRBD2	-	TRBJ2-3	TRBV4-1	TGCGCCAGCAGCCCCTATAAACTAGCGGGGGGGCCGTCAGATACGCAGTATTTT	CASSPYKLAGGPSDTQYF
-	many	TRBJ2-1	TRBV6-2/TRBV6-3	TGTGCCAGCAGACAGGTCTCCTACAATGAGCAGTTCTTC	CASRQVSYNEQFF
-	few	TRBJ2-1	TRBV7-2	TGTGCCAGCAGCTTAGAGAGATCCGCCTACAATGAGCAGTTCTTC	CASSLERSAYNEQFF
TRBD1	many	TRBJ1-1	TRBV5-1	TGCGCCAGCAGCTACGGGACAGGGGGTAGGAACACTGAAGCTTTCTTT	CASSYGTGGRNTEAFF
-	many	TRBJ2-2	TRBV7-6	TGTGCCAGCAGCTTAGATCCAGATACTCTCTTTACGTCGAACACCGGGGAGCTGTTTTTT	CASSLDPDTLFTSNTGELFF
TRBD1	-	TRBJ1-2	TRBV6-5	TGTGCCAGCAGTTCCTGGGACAGGGGAAGAGGCTACACCTTC	CASSSWDRGRGYTF
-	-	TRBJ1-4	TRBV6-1	TGTGCCAGCAGTCAGACGTATTATATTGAAAAACTGTTTTTT	CASSQTYYIEKLFF
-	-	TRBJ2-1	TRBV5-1	TGCGCCAGCAGCTTGCCCCAGTCCTACAATGAGCAGTTCTTC	CASSLPQSYNEQFF
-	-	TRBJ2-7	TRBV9	TGTGCCAGCAGCGTAGGGGTAGGGGTTTACGAGCAGTACTTC	CASSVGVGVYEQYF
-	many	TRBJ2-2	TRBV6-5	TGTGCCAGCAGCTCAGCCATTATGGGGCAGGAAGCCGGGGAGCTGTTTTTT	CASSSAIMGQEAGELFF
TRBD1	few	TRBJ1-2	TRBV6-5	TGTGCCAGCAGTTACTCGGGGGACAGCAACTATGGCTACACCTTC	CASSYSGDSNYGYTF
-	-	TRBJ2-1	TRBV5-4	TGTGCCAGCAGCCCGGACAACTACAATGAGCAGTTCTTC	CASSPDNYNEQFF
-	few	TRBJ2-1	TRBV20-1	TGCAGTGCCCGAAGTTTAGGGGTTTCCTACAATGAGCAGTTCTTC	CSARSLGVSYNEQFF
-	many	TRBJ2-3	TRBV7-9	TGTGCCAGCAGCTTATCCCTAGACGGTACCTCCGATACGCAGTATTTT	CASSLSLDGTSDTQYF
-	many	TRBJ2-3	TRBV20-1	TGCAGTGCTAGTATAAAGGGGCTAGACACAGATACGCAGTATTTT	CSASIKGLDTDTQYF
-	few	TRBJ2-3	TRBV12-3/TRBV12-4	TGTGCCAGCACCGAAGGGGGGGGAGCCACAGATACGCAGTATTTT	CASTEGGGATDTQYF
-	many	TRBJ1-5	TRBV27	TGTGCCAGCAGTTTAAGGGGGGGATACCAGCCCCAGCATTTT	CASSLRGGYQPQHF
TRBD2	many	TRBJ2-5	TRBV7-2	TGTGCCAGCAGCCAGATCCCCGGGACTAAAGAGACCCAGTACTTC	CASSQIPGTKETQYF
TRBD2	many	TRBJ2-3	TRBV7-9	TGTGCCAGCAGCTTCACCCGACTAGCGGGAAGCACAGATACGCAGTATTTT	CASSFTRLAGSTDTQYF
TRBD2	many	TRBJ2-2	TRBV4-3	TGCGCCAGCAGCCAAGATCGTCCCGGACTAGCGACTACCGGGGAGCTGTTTTTT	CASSQDRPGLATTGELFF
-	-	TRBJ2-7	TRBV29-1	TGCAGCGTTGAAGAGGCGGAATCGGGATCCGAGCCTTACGAGCAGTACTTC	CSVEEAESGSEPYEQYF
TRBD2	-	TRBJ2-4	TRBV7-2	TGTGCCAGCAGTCCGCTGAGCGGGGGGGCGGGCAAAAACATTCAGTACTTC	CASSPLSGGAGKNIQYF
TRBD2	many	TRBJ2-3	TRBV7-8	TGTGCCAGCAGCTTAGGGGTAGGACTAGCTATCACAGATACGCAGTATTTT	CASSLGVGLAITDTQYF